This passage covers 6 T cell receptor beta chains from one sample sequenced in a study of Graves' ophthalmopathy and Graves' hyperthyroidism. Amplification of the TCR beta CDR3 regions used RNA transcripts (as template). RT-PCR with HTBI primers came first, then second-round multiplex PCR. Each CDR3 protein gets one entry after TCRdb re-called the multiplex PCR reads with MiXCR. Here the sample spans over a million distinct CDR3 sequences, 35% to 40% being singletons. Sequencing was performed on peripheral blood or thyroid tissue (not recorded which). Receptor source: an adult man with Graves' hyperthyroidism.

V is TRBV7-9 and J is TRBJ1-4; D gene uncertain. V gave up 6 bases and J gave up 0 bases, with 11 bases separating them. This CDR3 spans 15 amino acids. Germline V gene sequence: CDR1 SEHNR, CDR2 FQNEAQ (reference sequence). CDR3: CASRGAIATNEKLFF. The CDR3 DNA reads as TGTGCCAGCAGAGGCGCAATTGCAACTAATGAAAAACTGTTTTTT.

This clonotype showed up many times. This chain joins TRBV12-3 or TRBV12-4 and TRBJ2-7; 8 bases line up with TRBD1. Trimming cost V 6 bases and J 2 bases; bases outside gene matches: 3. CDR3 size: 13 residues. Here the CDR3 reads CASRDRVTYEQYF. In DNA form, the CDR3 reads TGTGCCAGCAGGGACAGGGTGACCTACGAGCAGTACTTC.

Many counts were recorded for this clonotype. This chain connects TRBV20-1 to TRBJ1-1; D uncertain. This CDR3 region has 12 residues. V was trimmed by 6 bases and J by 4 bases, leaving 12 bases between them. Germline V lookup: CDR1 DFQATT, CDR2 SNEGSKA (reference sequence). CDR3 in amino acids: CSAEVPGTEAFF. The CDR3 bases are TGCAGTGCCGAGGTCCCGGGCACTGAAGCTTTCTTT.

This clonotype has ten or more counts. The V and J genes are TRBV25-1 and TRBJ1-4; no firm D call. There are 16 residues in the CDR3. V gave up 1 base and J gave up 6 bases, with 15 bases separating them. Looked up from germline, CDR1 is MGHDK and CDR2 is SYGVNS. CDR3 amino acids: CASSESRPPGDEKLFF. The CDR3 DNA reads as TGTGCCAGCAGTGAATCCCGGCCGCCAGGAGATGAAAAACTGTTTTTT.

This clonotype was picked up many times. The chain is built from TRBV2 and TRBJ2-5, with TRBD2 matching 11 bases. There are 17 residues in the CDR3. From germline, CDR1 is SNHLY and CDR2 FYNNEI. V lost 11 bases and J lost 0; bases outside the gene matches: 14. CDR3 amino acids: CAFHGTSGSKYQETQYF. The CDR3 DNA sequence: TGTGCCTTTCACGGGACTAGCGGATCCAAGTACCAAGAGACCCAGTACTTC. The variable domain in full, completed from reference TRBV2 and TRBJ2-5, reads EPEVTQTPSHQVTQMGQEVILRCVPISNHLYFYWYRQILGQKVEFLVSFYNNEISEKSEIFDDQFSVERPDGSNFTLKIRSTKLEDSAMYFCAFHGTSGSKYQETQYFGPGTRLLVL.

A few counts support this clonotype. The rearrangement joins TRBV27 to TRBJ2-7, with TRBD2 identical over 9 bases. The V gene end was trimmed by 6 bases and the J gene end by 5 bases; junction bases not matched to a gene: 8. The CDR3 has 14 amino acids. Germline V CDR1 and CDR2: MNHEY, SMNVEV (reference sequence). The DNA for the CDR3 is TGTGCCAGCAGCCGCGAAATAGCGGGGGACGAGCAGTACTTC. This gives the protein CASSREIAGDEQYF.